Presented here are 15 T cell receptor beta chains from one specimen sequenced in a study of T cell responses to AZD1222 COVID-19 vaccine. TCRdb keeps only in-frame clones here, not all; method: immunoSEQ multiplex PCR. The sample holds 100,000 to 120,000 clones; around 92% are singletons and the top ten take 7.8%. The input for sequencing was peripheral blood, taken on day 0 of AZD1222 vaccination. The receptors were sampled from an adult in good health.

CDR3 loop: CASSSKQGLNTEAFF. The CDR3 DNA reads TGTGCCAGCAGCTCTAAACAGGGGTTGAACACTGAAGCTTTCTTT. The chain employs TRBV5-6 and TRBJ1-1, with 7 nucleotides matching TRBD1. V lost 3 bases and J lost 0; bases outside the gene matches: 5. This CDR3 is 15 amino acids long. Per the germline V gene, CDR1 is SGHDT and CDR2 is YYEEEE.

The chain links TRBV18 to TRBJ1-3, with D unclear. CDR3 length equals 14 residues. V gave up 2 bases and J gave up 0 bases, with 5 bases separating them. The germline CDR1 and CDR2 sequences are KGHSH and LQKENI. The CDR3 DNA follows: TGTGCCAGCTCACCAGCAGCCTCTGGAAACACCATATATTTT. This encodes CASSPAASGNTIYF.

The rearrangement links TRBV4-2 to TRBJ1-5; unclear D gene. Germline V gene lookup returns CDR1 LGHNA and CDR2 YNFKEQ. The V end lost 0 bases, the J end lost 7 bases, and 13 bases lay between the germline ends. This CDR3 region has 15 residues. CDR3 DNA: TGTGCCAGCAGCCAAGATGTCGGGGTAGACCAGCCCCAGCATTTT. It encodes CASSQDVGVDQPQHF.

The chain combines TRBV15 with TRBJ2-1; 11 positions match TRBD2. V trimming: 5 bases; J trimming: 4 bases; junction bases outside the gene matches: 7. From germline, CDR1 is LNHNV and CDR2 YYDKDF (reference sequence). The CDR3 is 16 amino acids. In DNA form, the CDR3 reads TGTGCCACCAGCGACTCTAGCGGGGGGTCTTACAATGAGCAGTTCTTC. Encoded protein: CATSDSSGGSYNEQFF.

The chain is built from TRBV13 and TRBJ2-7; TRBD1 matches at 9 bases. V was clipped by 2 bases and J by 0 bases; unmatched bases: 2. Germline V gene data show CDR1 as PRHDT and CDR2 as FYEKMQ (reference sequence). The CDR3 contains 15 residues. The CDR3 bases are TGTGCCAGCAGCTTAATACAGGGGGCCTCCTACGAGCAGTACTTC. It specifies CASSLIQGASYEQYF.

The chain has TRBV28 and TRBJ1-2, with 7 nucleotides matching TRBD1. CDR3 size: 16 residues. Germline V lookup: CDR1 MDHEN, CDR2 SYDVKM. V was clipped by 2 bases and J by 0 bases; unmatched bases: 6. CDR3 amino acids: CASSLGAGGSNYGYTF. In DNA form, the CDR3 reads TGTGCCAGCAGTTTAGGGGCAGGGGGATCTAACTATGGCTACACCTTC.

The chain is built from TRBV6-5 and TRBJ2-1; D possibly corresponds to TRBD1 (6 bases). Per germline, CDR1 MNHEY and CDR2 SVGAGI. The CDR3 covers 16 residues. V lost 2 bases to trimming and J lost 9 bases, with 20 bases between them. In DNA, the CDR3 is TGTGCCAGCAGTTACGGGGCCAGGACAGCCCTCTTTGAGCAGTTCTTC. This sequence encodes CASSYGARTALFEQFF.

This chain joins TRBV5-6 and TRBJ1-4; D gene unclear. The CDR3 runs to 13 residues. Germline V gene data show CDR1 as SGHDT and CDR2 as YYEEEE. The V gene lost 4 bases and the J gene lost 9 bases, with 13 bases spanning the gap. CDR3 residues: CASSPAAGQKLFF. DNA for the CDR3: TGTGCCAGCAGCCCTGCAGCGGGCCAAAAACTGTTTTTT. The full variable domain, rest sourced from reference TRBV5-6 and TRBJ1-4, is DAGVTQSPTHLIKTRGQQVTLRCSPKSGHDTVSWYQQALGQGPQFIFQYYEEEERQRGNFPDRFSGHQFPNYSSELNVNALLLGDSALYLCASSPAAGQKLFFGSGTQLSVL.

This rearrangement joins TRBV9 to TRBJ2-2; 7 bases fit TRBD1. V trimming: 4 bases; J trimming: 6 bases; junction bases outside the gene matches: 9. CDR1 and CDR2 from the germline V gene are SGDLS and YYNGEE. The CDR3 spans 15 residues. For the CDR3, the DNA is TGTGCCAGCAGCCCACAGGGGAACGGAGCCGGGGAGCTGTTTTTT. The encoded protein is CASSPQGNGAGELFF.

This clone occurred once. The chain is built from TRBV9 and TRBJ1-5, with D possibly TRBD1 on 6 matching bases. This CDR3 is built from 13 residues. Germline V gene data show CDR1 as SGDLS and CDR2 as YYNGEE. V was pared by 3 bases and J by 4 bases, with 8 bases between. The DNA of the CDR3 is TGTGCCAGCAGCGAGGGGGATAATCAGCCCCAGCATTTT. The encoded protein is CASSEGDNQPQHF.

This chain joins TRBV11-1 and TRBJ1-6; 8 bases map to TRBD1. Germline CDR1 reads SGHAT; CDR2 reads FQDESV (reference sequence). After removal of 2 bases from V and 8 bases from J, the junction contained 2 bases not matched to a gene. This CDR3 region has 14 residues. CDR3 nucleotide sequence: TGTGCCAGCAGCTTAACAGGGGGGGATTCACCCCTCCACTTT. Translation gives CASSLTGGDSPLHF.

This clone was counted a single time. The chain uses TRBV28 and TRBJ1-4; D is unclear. V shed 6 bases and J shed 6 bases, with 14 bases lying between them. The CDR3 length is 14 residues. The germline CDR1 and CDR2 sequences are MDHEN and SYDVKM. For the CDR3, the DNA is TGTGCCAGCAGGATGAGGGAAGGGTATGAAAAACTGTTTTTT. This encodes CASRMREGYEKLFF.

This sequence joins TRBV6-2 or TRBV6-3 and TRBJ2-5; TRBD2 matches 7 bases. Germline trimming cut 6 bases from V and 2 bases from J; bases unmatched to any gene: 6. The CDR3 totals 14 residues. Germline V CDR1 and CDR2: MNHEY, SVGEGT. Here the CDR3 reads CASSPMRGQETQYF. CDR3 sequence (DNA): TGTGCCAGCAGCCCCATGCGGGGGCAAGAGACCCAGTACTTC.

The chain joins TRBV11-2 to TRBJ2-1, with 8 positions matching TRBD2. The CDR3 is 11 amino acids. Trimming took 3 bases from V and 14 from J; bases not matched to a gene: 3. Germline CDR1 reads SGHAT; CDR2 reads FQNNGV. For the CDR3, the DNA is TGTGCCAGCAGCTTTGGACTAGCAGAGTTCTTC. Amino acid sequence: CASSFGLAEFF.

The V gene is TRBV11-3, the J gene TRBJ1-1; TRBD1 might be the D (5 bases). CDR1 and CDR2 from the germline V gene are SGHNT and YENEEA. The CDR3 has 14 amino acids. Trimming removed 3 bases at V and 0 bases at J, with 8 bases between. The CDR3 coding sequence is TGTGCCAGCAGCTTTGGGGGGTTGAACACTGAAGCTTTCTTT. Translating it yields CASSFGGLNTEAFF.